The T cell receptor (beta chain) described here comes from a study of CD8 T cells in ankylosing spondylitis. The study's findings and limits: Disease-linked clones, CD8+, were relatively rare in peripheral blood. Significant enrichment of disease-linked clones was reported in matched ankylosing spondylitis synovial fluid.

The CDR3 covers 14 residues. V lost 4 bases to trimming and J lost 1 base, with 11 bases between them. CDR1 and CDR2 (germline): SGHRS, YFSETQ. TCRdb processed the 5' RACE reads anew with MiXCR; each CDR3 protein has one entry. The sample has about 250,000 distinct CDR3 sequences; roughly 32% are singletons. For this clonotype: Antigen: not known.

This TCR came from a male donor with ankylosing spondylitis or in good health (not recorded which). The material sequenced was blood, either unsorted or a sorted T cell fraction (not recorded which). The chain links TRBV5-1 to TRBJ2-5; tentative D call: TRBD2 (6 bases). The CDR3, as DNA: TGCGCCAGCAGCATGCGGGACCCCCAAGAGACCCAGTACTTC. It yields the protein CASSMRDPQETQYF.